The 17 T cell receptor beta chains listed next were all sequenced from one sample in a study of CD8 T cells in ankylosing spondylitis. Study-level points and caveats: Blood from ankylosing spondylitis patients appeared to carry a characteristic roughly 8-variant TCR beta motif.

TCRdb recomputed calls from the 5' RACE reads with MiXCR, one row per CDR3 protein. The sample has more than 650,000 distinct CDR3 sequences; 10% to 15% are singletons. The antigens of these receptors remain unknown. The sequencing input was blood, either unsorted or a sorted T cell fraction (not recorded which). These receptor sequences come from a male donor with ankylosing spondylitis.

The J gene is TRBJ2-1, the V gene TRBV7-2, with a possible D match to TRBD2 (6 bases). Germline CDR1 reads SGHTA; CDR2 reads FQGNSA. The CDR3 spans 15 residues. The V end lost 2 bases, the J end lost 3 bases, and 11 bases lay between the germline ends. The CDR3 reads CASSLIAAYYNEQFF. As DNA, the CDR3 is TGTGCCAGCAGCTTAATAGCGGCCTACTACAATGAGCAGTTCTTC.

The chain combines TRBV7-2 with TRBJ1-2, with a tentative D call TRBD1 (6 bases). V lost 5 bases, J lost 8 bases, and 21 bases lay in between. The CDR3 covers 15 residues. The germline V gene encodes CDR1 SGHTA and CDR2 FQGNSA. CDR3 coding DNA: TGTGCCAGCAGCCCTCCAAGGGGGGCCTCGGGAGGCTACACCTTC. Encoded protein: CASSPPRGASGGYTF. Full variable domain (missing parts from reference TRBV7-2 and TRBJ1-2): GAGVSQSPSNKVTEKGKDVELRCDPISGHTALYWYRQSLGQGLEFLIYFQGNSAPDKSGLPSDRFSAERTGGSVSTLTIQRTQQEDSAVYLCASSPPRGASGGYTFGSGTRLTVV.

This clonotype was seen more than once but under ten times. The chain links TRBV29-1 to TRBJ2-7; D remains unclear. CDR1 is SQVTM, CDR2 ANQGSEA, per germline. The CDR3 has 12 residues. Trimming stripped 5 bases from V and 1 base from J, with 9 bases between. CDR3 region: CSVFGSSYEQYF. CDR3 bases: TGCAGCGTTTTTGGTTCGTCCTACGAGCAGTACTTC.

This clonotype was counted only a few times. V usage is TRBV20-1 and J usage is TRBJ1-1; D is unclear. Germline CDR1 and CDR2: DFQATT and SNEGSKA (reference sequence). The CDR3 extends over 13 amino acids. The V end lost 5 bases, the J end lost 5 bases, and 15 bases lay between the germline ends. CDR3 DNA: TGCAGTGCTGGGCAAGGCCCCGGGACTGAAGCTTTCTTT. It specifies CSAGQGPGTEAFF.

CDR3 loop: CASSTTGAQETQYF. Here the CDR3 DNA reads TGTGCCAGCAGTACGACTGGGGCCCAAGAGACCCAGTACTTC. The V and J genes are TRBV27 and TRBJ2-5, with D perhaps matching TRBD1 (5 bases). The CDR3 consists of 14 residues. Germline V CDR1 and CDR2: MNHEY, SMNVEV (reference sequence). V lost 5 bases to trimming and J lost 1 base, with 11 bases between them.

This clonotype was counted at least ten times. V gene TRBV15 combines with J gene TRBJ2-5; 9 bases match TRBD1. This CDR3 region has 16 residues. The germline CDR1 and CDR2 sequences are LNHNV and YYDKDF (reference sequence). Trimming removed 1 base from V and 4 bases from J; junction bases left unmatched: 7. CDR3 in DNA: TGTGCCACCAGCAGAGGACCGACAGGGGGTGGAGAGACCCAGTACTTC. This sequence encodes CATSRGPTGGGETQYF.

This clonotype was detected only a few times. The chain links TRBV12-3 or TRBV12-4 to TRBJ2-1; no clear D. CDR3 length equals 11 residues. The germline V and J ends were trimmed by 3 bases and 8 bases, with 5 bases remaining between them. CDR3 bases: TGTGCCAGCAGTTTCTTGTATGAGCAGTTCTTC. Residues: CASSFLYEQFF.

The chain couples TRBV5-6 to TRBJ1-1; no definite D call. CDR1 and CDR2 (germline): SGHDT, YYEEEE. This CDR3 region has 15 residues. Between the trimmed V and J ends, which lost 0 bases and 4 bases, there was a span of 13 bases. The CDR3 reads CASSLVRDRITEAFF. The CDR3 bases are TGTGCCAGCAGCTTGGTTCGGGATCGAATCACTGAAGCTTTCTTT.

The chain combines TRBV28 with TRBJ1-1, with D unclear. Germline V gives CDR1 MDHEN, CDR2 SYDVKM. The CDR3 totals 14 residues. The ends were cut back, 4 bases at V and 3 bases at J, with 12 bases in the middle. The DNA of the CDR3 is TGTGCCAGCAGTTCCGACGGCGCGTACACTGAAGCTTTCTTT. Encoded protein: CASSSDGAYTEAFF.

V usage is TRBV28 and J usage is TRBJ2-1; TRBD1 aligns across 10 bases. CDR1 MDHEN and CDR2 SYDVKM come from the germline V gene. J lost 7 bases, V lost 1 base, and 4 bases had no gene match. The CDR3 is 15 amino acids. The CDR3 DNA follows: TGTGCCAGCAGTTTATTGGGACAGGGGCTGAATGAGCAGTTCTTC. Translated, it gives CASSLLGQGLNEQFF.

In its sample, this clonotype was seen a few times. This chain connects TRBV25-1 to TRBJ2-7; TRBD1 matches at 10 bases. CDR3 length equals 15 residues. Germline V gives CDR1 MGHDK, CDR2 SYGVNS. Trimming took 3 bases from V and 3 from J; bases not matched to a gene: 5. In DNA, the CDR3 is TGTGCCAGCAGTGACCCGGGACAGGGGAACTACGAGCAGTACTTC. Its protein is CASSDPGQGNYEQYF.

This clonotype has at least ten counts. The J gene is TRBJ2-7, the V gene TRBV7-2; TRBD2 matches at 9 bases. The junction had 5 bases not matched to a gene; V was cut back by 2 bases and J by 3 bases. This CDR3 comprises 15 residues. CDR1 is SGHTA, CDR2 FQGNSA, per germline. CDR3 in amino acids: CASSLRLAGNYEQYF. The CDR3 DNA sequence: TGTGCCAGCAGCTTAAGGCTAGCGGGGAACTACGAGCAGTACTTC.

The chain employs TRBV18 and TRBJ2-3; possible D gene TRBD2, 5 bases. The CDR3 extends over 14 amino acids. Germline V gene lookup returns CDR1 KGHSH and CDR2 LQKENI. Trimming shortened V by 0 bases and J by 5 bases, and 9 bases separated the two germline ends. As DNA, the CDR3 is TGTGCCAGCTCACCACCACTAGAAGGAGATACGCAGTATTTT. It translates to CASSPPLEGDTQYF.

This clonotype was picked up a small number of times. The V gene is TRBV20-1, the J gene TRBJ1-4; D not resolved. CDR3 length equals 13 residues. In germline, CDR1 is DFQATT, CDR2 SNEGSKA (reference sequence). V shed 8 bases and J shed 5 bases, with 15 bases lying between them. The CDR3 protein is CSPLGVSNEKLFF. For the CDR3, the DNA is TGCAGTCCCCTTGGGGTCTCAAATGAAAAACTGTTTTTT.

Many counts were recorded for this clonotype. The chain couples TRBV20-1 to TRBJ2-7; 9 bases match TRBD1. Germline CDR1 DFQATT, CDR2 SNEGSKA (reference sequence). V trimming: 3 bases; J trimming: 8 bases; junction bases outside the gene matches: 14. This CDR3 is built from 15 residues. The chain's CDR3 is CSASPMGDRAVKQYF. CDR3 nucleotides: TGCAGTGCTAGCCCTATGGGGGACAGGGCTGTCAAGCAGTACTTC.

This clonotype was seen at least ten times. This rearrangement joins TRBV10-3 to TRBJ2-7; the match to TRBD2 covers 9 bases. CDR3 length: 13 residues. From germline, CDR1 is ENHRY and CDR2 SYGVKD. After removal of 5 bases from V and 4 bases from J, the junction contained 3 bases not matched to a gene. As DNA, the CDR3 is TGTGCCATCAGTCTCAGCGGGGGGTACGAGCAGTACTTC. The encoded protein is CAISLSGGYEQYF.

V and J are TRBV6-1 and TRBJ2-2; the D gene is possibly TRBD1 (6 bases). CDR1 and CDR2 (germline): MNHNS, SASEGT. CDR3 length: 14 residues. V lost 10 bases and J lost 0, with 12 bases in between. The CDR3 loop reads CATQNRANTGELFF. The CDR3 bases are TGTGCCACCCAAAACAGGGCGAACACCGGGGAGCTGTTTTTT.